These T cell receptor beta chains were read from a single sample in a study of ipilimumab plus nivolumab after autologous stem cell transplantation. Libraries were prepared by immunoSEQ multiplex PCR; TCRdb keeps only in-frame clonotypes and omits some of them. The profile shows about 15,000 clones, roughly 71% of them singletons. The sample was PBMCs, taken in a trial of ipilimumab plus nivolumab as post-transplant consolidation. The receptors originated from a male donor with diffuse large B-cell lymphoma. Both conserved end residues are part of each CDR3. Each record gives: V gene, D gene, CDR3 length, clone size, J gene, CDR3 DNA, CDR3 protein. The D gene is left open where the match is weak. Some rows have no size entry. The others give once, few or many, or a class for an expanded clone.

V gene: TRBV7-9; D gene: NA; CDR3 length: 11; clone size: NA; J gene: TRBJ2-7; CDR3 DNA: TGTGCCAGCAGCTTTCTCTACGAGCAGTACTTC; CDR3 protein: CASSFLYEQYF
V gene: TRBV11-2; D gene: NA; CDR3 length: 16; clone size: NA; J gene: TRBJ1-6; CDR3 DNA: TGTGCCAGCAGCTTAGGACCGAGCTCCTATAATTCACCCCTCCACTTT; CDR3 protein: CASSLGPSSYNSPLHF
V gene: TRBV9; D gene: NA; CDR3 length: 14; clone size: many; J gene: TRBJ2-3; CDR3 DNA: TGTGCCAGCAGCGAAGGGTCTAGCACAGATACGCAGTATTTT; CDR3 protein: CASSEGSSTDTQYF
V gene: TRBV10-1; D gene: TRBD1; CDR3 length: 15; clone size: NA; J gene: TRBJ2-7; CDR3 DNA: TGCGCCAGCAGTGATCCCCTCCCAGGGGGCTACGAGCAGTACTTC; CDR3 protein: CASSDPLPGGYEQYF
V gene: TRBV15; D gene: NA; CDR3 length: 12; clone size: NA; J gene: TRBJ2-1; CDR3 DNA: TGTGCCACCAGCAGAGATCTAAATGAGCAGTTCTTC; CDR3 protein: CATSRDLNEQFF
V gene: TRBV7-9; D gene: TRBD1; CDR3 length: 13; clone size: NA; J gene: TRBJ1-2; CDR3 DNA: TGTGCCAGCAGGGCGGGACAGGAACGAGGCTACACCTTC; CDR3 protein: CASRAGQERGYTF
V gene: TRBV19; D gene: NA; CDR3 length: 12; clone size: NA; J gene: TRBJ2-1; CDR3 DNA: TGTGCCAGTAGTATAGGGGGCCAGAAGCAGTTCTTC; CDR3 protein: CASSIGGQKQFF
V gene: TRBV30; D gene: TRBD1; CDR3 length: 13; clone size: NA; J gene: TRBJ1-4; CDR3 DNA: TGTGCCTGCCCGGCAGGGGGCCAGGAAAAACTGTTTTTT; CDR3 protein: CACPAGGQEKLFF
V gene: TRBV11-3; D gene: NA; CDR3 length: 15; clone size: NA; J gene: TRBJ2-7; CDR3 DNA: TGTGCCAGCAGCTTGGGAAGCGGGACATCCTACGAGCAGTACTTC; CDR3 protein: CASSLGSGTSYEQYF
V gene: TRBV6-1; D gene: TRBD2; CDR3 length: 14; clone size: once; J gene: TRBJ2-3; CDR3 DNA: TGTGCCAGCAAGAGAAGCGGGGGGGCAGATACGCAGTATTTT; CDR3 protein: CASKRSGGADTQYF
V gene: TRBV5-1; D gene: TRBD1; CDR3 length: 16; clone size: NA; J gene: TRBJ2-2; CDR3 DNA: TGCGCCAGCAGCGACGGACAGGGTACGGGCACCGGGGAGCTGTTTTTT; CDR3 protein: CASSDGQGTGTGELFF
V gene: TRBV2; D gene: NA; CDR3 length: 13; clone size: once; J gene: TRBJ1-6; CDR3 DNA: TGTGCCAGCAGTGATGGGGCAACAGGACCCCTCCACTTT; CDR3 protein: CASSDGATGPLHF
V gene: TRBV19; D gene: TRBD2; CDR3 length: 14; clone size: NA; J gene: TRBJ2-1; CDR3 DNA: TGTGCCAGTAGTCTAGCGGGGGGGCTGGATGAGCAGTTCTTC; CDR3 protein: CASSLAGGLDEQFF
V gene: TRBV7-2; D gene: NA; CDR3 length: 15; clone size: few; J gene: TRBJ1-5; CDR3 DNA: TGTGCCAGCAGCTTAGAGAGGGCAGGTAATCAGCCCCAGCATTTT; CDR3 protein: CASSLERAGNQPQHF
V gene: TRBV19; D gene: TRBD1; CDR3 length: 14; clone size: NA; J gene: TRBJ2-2; CDR3 DNA: TGTGCCAGTAGTATAGAAGGGACAGCCGGGGAGCTGTTTTTT; CDR3 protein: CASSIEGTAGELFF
V gene: TRBV9; D gene: NA; CDR3 length: 15; clone size: many; J gene: TRBJ2-3; CDR3 DNA: TGTGCCAGCAGCACCCAAGGGGACTCAAAGCATACGCAGTATTTT; CDR3 protein: CASSTQGDSKHTQYF
V gene: TRBV7-9; D gene: NA; CDR3 length: 10; clone size: NA; J gene: TRBJ2-1; CDR3 DNA: TGTGCCAGCAGCAGAAATGAGCAGTTCTTC; CDR3 protein: CASSRNEQFF
V gene: TRBV18; D gene: TRBD1; CDR3 length: 16; clone size: NA; J gene: TRBJ2-3; CDR3 DNA: TGTGCCAGCTCACCTCGGACAGGGCGAAGCACAGATACGCAGTATTTT; CDR3 protein: CASSPRTGRSTDTQYF
V gene: TRBV7-6; D gene: NA; CDR3 length: 15; clone size: NA; J gene: TRBJ2-3; CDR3 DNA: TGTGCCAGCAGCTTTAGCGAATACGGCACAGATACGCAGTATTTT; CDR3 protein: CASSFSEYGTDTQYF
V gene: TRBV7-8; D gene: TRBD1; CDR3 length: 13; clone size: NA; J gene: TRBJ1-5; CDR3 DNA: TGTGCCAGCAGCCCAGGGGGCGGTCAGCCCCAGCATTTT; CDR3 protein: CASSPGGGQPQHF
V gene: TRBV5-1; D gene: NA; CDR3 length: 14; clone size: NA; J gene: TRBJ2-5; CDR3 DNA: TGCGCCAGCAGCCCCGGGACCACTCCAGAGACCCAGTACTTC; CDR3 protein: CASSPGTTPETQYF
V gene: TRBV4-1; D gene: TRBD1; CDR3 length: 15; clone size: few; J gene: TRBJ2-7; CDR3 DNA: TGCGCCAGCAGCCAGCGGACAGGGGGACTCTACGAGCAGTACTTC; CDR3 protein: CASSQRTGGLYEQYF
V gene: TRBV19; D gene: NA; CDR3 length: 15; clone size: NA; J gene: TRBJ2-7; CDR3 DNA: TGTGCCAGTAGCTCCCCCCTAGGGAAATACTCCGAGCAGTACTTC; CDR3 protein: CASSSPLGKYSEQYF
V gene: TRBV6-8; D gene: NA; CDR3 length: 18; clone size: NA; J gene: TRBJ2-7; CDR3 DNA: TGTGCCAGCAGTTACTCTGGACAGGGGTCGGGACTAGGCGGCGAGCAGTACTTC; CDR3 protein: CASSYSGQGSGLGGEQYF
V gene: TRBV13; D gene: NA; CDR3 length: 14; clone size: NA; J gene: TRBJ2-7; CDR3 DNA: TGTGCCAGCAGCTTATCTACGAGGGGTTACGAGCAGTACTTC; CDR3 protein: CASSLSTRGYEQYF
V gene: TRBV9; D gene: NA; CDR3 length: 12; clone size: NA; J gene: TRBJ2-7; CDR3 DNA: TGTGCCAGCAGCACCGTTCGGGGGGAGCAGTACTTC; CDR3 protein: CASSTVRGEQYF
V gene: TRBV15; D gene: NA; CDR3 length: 16; clone size: NA; J gene: TRBJ2-5; CDR3 DNA: TGTGCCACCAGCGCCCCGGGGACTGCCGATAAAGAGACCCAGTACTTC; CDR3 protein: CATSAPGTADKETQYF
V gene: TRBV11-2; D gene: NA; CDR3 length: 13; clone size: NA; J gene: TRBJ2-1; CDR3 DNA: TGTGCCAGCAGCCCCCGGCCCAACAATGAGCAGTTCTTC; CDR3 protein: CASSPRPNNEQFF
V gene: TRBV27; D gene: NA; CDR3 length: 17; clone size: NA; J gene: TRBJ2-4; CDR3 DNA: TGTGCCAGCAGTTCCGCCCTAGTAGGACTAGCCAAAAACATTCAGTACTTC; CDR3 protein: CASSSALVGLAKNIQYF
V gene: TRBV9; D gene: TRBD2; CDR3 length: 19; clone size: NA; J gene: TRBJ2-2; CDR3 DNA: TGTGCCAGCAGCCTACGCATAGGACTAGCGGGAGGTGGAACCGGGGAGCTGTTTTTT; CDR3 protein: CASSLRIGLAGGGTGELFF
V gene: TRBV30; D gene: NA; CDR3 length: 15; clone size: NA; J gene: TRBJ2-3; CDR3 DNA: TGTGCCTGGGTTGACGTGACTAGGCTCACAGATACGCAGTATTTT; CDR3 protein: CAWVDVTRLTDTQYF
V gene: TRBV9; D gene: TRBD2; CDR3 length: 18; clone size: few; J gene: TRBJ2-6; CDR3 DNA: TGCGCCAGCCGCGCGGGGGGGCAGGTAAACTCTGGGGCCAACGTCCTGACTTTC; CDR3 protein: CASRAGGQVNSGANVLTF
V gene: TRBV10-3; D gene: TRBD1; CDR3 length: 13; clone size: NA; J gene: TRBJ2-5; CDR3 DNA: TGTGCCATCAGGGGGGACAGACAAGAGACCCAGTACTTC; CDR3 protein: CAIRGDRQETQYF
V gene: TRBV19; D gene: NA; CDR3 length: 15; clone size: few; J gene: TRBJ1-3; CDR3 DNA: TGTGCCAGTAAAAGGGACATAGACTCTGGAAACACCATATATTTT; CDR3 protein: CASKRDIDSGNTIYF
V gene: TRBV19; D gene: NA; CDR3 length: 13; clone size: NA; J gene: TRBJ1-2; CDR3 DNA: TGTGCCAGTAGTGCAACGGGAAGCAGAGGCTACACCTTC; CDR3 protein: CASSATGSRGYTF
V gene: TRBV7-9; D gene: TRBD1; CDR3 length: 13; clone size: NA; J gene: TRBJ1-3; CDR3 DNA: TGTGCCAGCAGCTCCAACAGGGGACACACCATATATTTT; CDR3 protein: CASSSNRGHTIYF
V gene: TRBV19; D gene: NA; CDR3 length: 13; clone size: NA; J gene: TRBJ1-1; CDR3 DNA: TGTGCCAGTAGTTACGACGCGCACACTGAAGCTTTCTTT; CDR3 protein: CASSYDAHTEAFF
V gene: TRBV5-3; D gene: TRBD1; CDR3 length: 13; clone size: NA; J gene: TRBJ1-5; CDR3 DNA: TGTGCCAGAGCGAACAGGGGGCTGCAGCCCCAGCATTTT; CDR3 protein: CARANRGLQPQHF
V gene: TRBV27; D gene: NA; CDR3 length: 13; clone size: NA; J gene: TRBJ1-4; CDR3 DNA: TGTGCCAGCAGCGACAGGATCCGTGAAAAACTGTTTTTT; CDR3 protein: CASSDRIREKLFF
V gene: TRBV2; D gene: NA; CDR3 length: 13; clone size: NA; J gene: TRBJ1-1; CDR3 DNA: TGTGCCAGCTGTCGGATACGGAACACTGAAGCTTTCTTT; CDR3 protein: CASCRIRNTEAFF
V gene: TRBV5-1; D gene: NA; CDR3 length: 13; clone size: NA; J gene: TRBJ2-1; CDR3 DNA: TGCGCCAGCATAAATGAGAATAGCAATGAGCAGTTCTTC; CDR3 protein: CASINENSNEQFF
V gene: TRBV6-5; D gene: NA; CDR3 length: 14; clone size: many; J gene: TRBJ2-7; CDR3 DNA: TGTGCCAGTGGGGGTAGGGGGATTACCTACGAGCAGTACTTC; CDR3 protein: CASGGRGITYEQYF
V gene: TRBV5-1; D gene: NA; CDR3 length: 15; clone size: NA; J gene: TRBJ1-1; CDR3 DNA: TGCGCCAGCCAGGACGTGTTTAACCTGAACACTGAAGCTTTCTTT; CDR3 protein: CASQDVFNLNTEAFF
V gene: TRBV5-1; D gene: TRBD1; CDR3 length: 15; clone size: NA; J gene: TRBJ2-5; CDR3 DNA: TGCGCCAGCAGCTTAACCGGGACAGGGGGTGAGACCCAGTACTTC; CDR3 protein: CASSLTGTGGETQYF
V gene: TRBV4-1; D gene: NA; CDR3 length: 14; clone size: NA; J gene: TRBJ2-3; CDR3 DNA: TGCGCCAGCAGCCAATTTACCAACCCAGATACGCAGTATTTT; CDR3 protein: CASSQFTNPDTQYF
V gene: TRBV2; D gene: NA; CDR3 length: 12; clone size: once; J gene: TRBJ2-5; CDR3 DNA: TGTGCCAGCAGTGAAGTCGCGGGGACCCAGTACTTC; CDR3 protein: CASSEVAGTQYF
V gene: TRBV30; D gene: NA; CDR3 length: 15; clone size: NA; J gene: TRBJ2-4; CDR3 DNA: TGTGCCTGGAATCCTACGGGGAACGTGAACGACATTCAGTACTTC; CDR3 protein: CAWNPTGNVNDIQYF
V gene: TRBV4-1; D gene: NA; CDR3 length: 15; clone size: NA; J gene: TRBJ1-4; CDR3 DNA: TGCGCCAGCAGCCAAGAAGGGGTAACTAATGAAAAACTGTTTTTT; CDR3 protein: CASSQEGVTNEKLFF
V gene: TRBV9; D gene: NA; CDR3 length: 13; clone size: few; J gene: TRBJ2-6; CDR3 DNA: TGTGCCAGCAGCTCTTCTGGGGCCAACGTCCTGACTTTC; CDR3 protein: CASSSSGANVLTF
V gene: TRBV27; D gene: TRBD1; CDR3 length: 14; clone size: few; J gene: TRBJ1-1; CDR3 DNA: TGTGCCAGCAGTTTGACCAGGGGGCGGACTGAAGCTTTCTTT; CDR3 protein: CASSLTRGRTEAFF
V gene: TRBV19; D gene: TRBD2; CDR3 length: 14; clone size: NA; J gene: TRBJ2-5; CDR3 DNA: TGTGCCAGTAGTATAGAGGGAGGGCAAGAGACCCAGTACTTC; CDR3 protein: CASSIEGGQETQYF
V gene: TRBV5-1; D gene: NA; CDR3 length: 14; clone size: NA; J gene: TRBJ2-1; CDR3 DNA: TGCGCCAGCAGCTTGCCTAGTGGGTCCAATGAGCAGTTCTTC; CDR3 protein: CASSLPSGSNEQFF
V gene: TRBV6-5; D gene: NA; CDR3 length: 14; clone size: NA; J gene: TRBJ1-2; CDR3 DNA: TGTGCCAGCAGTAATAATCGGGATTTCTATGGCTACACCTTC; CDR3 protein: CASSNNRDFYGYTF
V gene: TRBV30; D gene: NA; CDR3 length: 14; clone size: NA; J gene: TRBJ1-2; CDR3 DNA: TGTGCCTGGGCCGGGGCGGTCTCTAACTATGGCTACACCTTC; CDR3 protein: CAWAGAVSNYGYTF
V gene: TRBV10-2; D gene: NA; CDR3 length: 16; clone size: medium-sized; J gene: TRBJ2-7; CDR3 DNA: TGCGCCAGCAGTGAGATTGAGGGGGACACGACCTACGAGCAGTACTTC; CDR3 protein: CASSEIEGDTTYEQYF